These 15 T cell receptor beta chains share one sample of origin, sequenced in a study of beta chain features in type 1 diabetes. Expressed TCRB transcripts were sequenced because the entire RNA isolate underwent reverse transcription. The assay was immunoSEQ multiplex PCR, and TCRdb's table has in-frame clones only and misses some. This repertoire shows approximately 170,000 clones, around 63% found once; its top ten account for under 0.1%. The antigens these receptors bind are not known. Study-level results: Type 1 diabetes patients had moderately but significantly shorter TCRB CDR3s in all four CD4+ subsets.

Specimen: naive CD4+ T cells from blood. The source of these receptors is a man aged 25 to 40 with type 1 diabetes.

This clone appeared once. The chain links TRBV4-3 to TRBJ2-7; 8 bases agree with TRBD1. Germline assignment: CDR1 LGHNA and CDR2 YSLEER. The length of the CDR3 is 14 residues. After removal of 3 bases from V and 2 bases from J, the junction contained 3 bases not matched to a gene. Here the CDR3 reads CASSHGQGAYEQYF. CDR3 DNA sequence: TGCGCCAGCAGCCACGGACAGGGAGCCTACGAGCAGTACTTC.

V is TRBV29-1 and J is TRBJ1-1; 7 nucleotides align to TRBD1. The CDR3 extends over 14 amino acids. Germline V gene sequence: CDR1 SQVTM, CDR2 ANQGSEA. V dropped 2 bases and J dropped 5; count of bases not matched to a gene: 8. The chain's CDR3 is CSVETSGGLTEAFF. CDR3 nucleotides: TGCAGCGTTGAAACGTCAGGGGGTCTGACTGAAGCTTTCTTT.

This chain connects TRBV25-1 to TRBJ1-5; D not certain. The CDR3 extends over 15 amino acids. Germline assignment: CDR1 MGHDK and CDR2 SYGVNS. Between the trimmed V and J ends, which lost 0 bases and 6 bases, there was a span of 12 bases. CDR3 protein: CASSEYGSGAQPQHF. As DNA, the CDR3 is TGTGCCAGCAGTGAATACGGGTCGGGTGCTCAGCCCCAGCATTTT.

The chain recombines TRBV29-1 with TRBJ2-7; 10 nucleotides agree with TRBD1. V lost 6 bases and J lost 6; bases outside the gene matches: 5. This CDR3 comprises 12 residues. Germline values: CDR1 SQVTM, CDR2 ANQGSEA. CDR3 bases: TGCAGCGTCGGGACAGGGGATACCGAGCAGTACTTC. Its translation: CSVGTGDTEQYF.

This clone turned up a few times. V gene TRBV7-2 combines with J gene TRBJ2-4, with D possibly matching TRBD1 (9 bases). V lost 2 bases, J lost 7 bases, and 15 bases lay in between. This CDR3 is 15 amino acids long. Germline loops: CDR1 SGHTA, CDR2 FQGNSA. Here the CDR3 reads CASSLREGTGNIQYF. CDR3 coding DNA: TGTGCCAGCAGCTTACGGGAGGGGACAGGGAACATTCAGTACTTC.

The chain employs TRBV7-9 and TRBJ1-5; 7 bases map to TRBD1. J gave up 6 bases and V 5 bases, and 4 bases lay outside the gene matches. CDR3 length: 13 amino acids. Germline V lookup: CDR1 SEHNR, CDR2 FQNEAQ (reference sequence). The CDR3 loop reads CASSATGTQPQHF. The CDR3 region has the DNA TGTGCCAGCAGCGCGACAGGGACTCAGCCCCAGCATTTT.

Concerning this clone: Distinct nucleotide sequences in the sample also encode this CDR3. V and J are TRBV30 and TRBJ1-2; 8 nucleotides line up with TRBD1. J gave up 5 bases and V 1 base, and 0 bases lay outside the gene matches. The CDR3 runs to 12 residues. CDR1 is GTSNPN, CDR2 SVGIG, per germline (reference sequence). CDR3 bases: TGTGCCTGGAGTGGACAGGGGTATGGCTACACCTTC. Translation gives CAWSGQGYGYTF. Variable domain in full (rest from reference TRBV30 and TRBJ1-2): SQTIHQWPATLVQPVGSPLSLECTVEGTSNPNLYWYRQAAGRGLQLLFYSVGIGQISSEVPQNLSASRPQDRQFILSSKKLLLSDSGFYLCAWSGQGYGYTFGSGTRLTVV.

The chain recombines TRBV23-1 with TRBJ1-5; 10 nucleotides agree with TRBD1. TRBV23-1 is assigned to the ORF class and has an uncertain function. CDR3 length equals 15 residues. V was pared by 5 bases and J by 5 bases, with 6 bases of the junction left unmatched. The CDR3, as DNA: TGCGCCAGCAGTATCGGGGACAGGGGAGATCAGCCCCAGCATTTT. Its protein product is CASSIGDRGDQPQHF.

The genes are TRBV4-3 and TRBJ1-1; D unclear. Per the germline V gene, CDR1 is LGHNA and CDR2 is YSLEER. The length of the CDR3 is 15 residues. Trimming shortened V by 0 bases and J by 6 bases, and 14 bases separated the two germline ends. CDR3 protein: CASSQERTKGAEAFF. The DNA for the CDR3 is TGCGCCAGCAGCCAAGAGAGAACTAAGGGCGCTGAAGCTTTCTTT.

The V gene is TRBV5-1, the J gene TRBJ2-5; D is undetermined. V gave up 0 bases and J gave up 5 bases, with 8 bases separating them. Germline V gene sequence: CDR1 SGHRS, CDR2 YFSETQ. This CDR3 has 13 amino acids. The CDR3 bases are TGCGCCAGCAGCTTGGCGTCCCGGGAGACCCAGTACTTC. Protein: CASSLASRETQYF.

V and J are TRBV27 and TRBJ2-1; 7 positions agree with TRBD1. Germline V gene lookup returns CDR1 MNHEY and CDR2 SMNVEV (reference sequence). This CDR3 has 16 residues. Unmatched junction bases numbered 12, after V lost 6 bases and J lost 4 bases. The DNA for the CDR3 is TGTGCCAGCAGGGGTAGAAGGGACAGATTATACAATGAGCAGTTCTTC. Translating it yields CASRGRRDRLYNEQFF.

The CDR3 is CASSETGARSQPQHF. The DNA for the CDR3 is TGTGCCAGCAGCGAGACAGGGGCCCGGAGTCAGCCCCAGCATTTT. This chain joins TRBV9 and TRBJ1-5; 8 nucleotides agree with TRBD1. The CDR3 spans 15 residues. Germline V lookup: CDR1 SGDLS, CDR2 YYNGEE. V trimming: 3 bases; J trimming: 6 bases; junction bases outside the gene matches: 8.

J is TRBJ2-5 and V is TRBV6-5, with D perhaps TRBD1 or TRBD2 (6 bases each). Deletions cut 0 bases from V and 7 bases from J, with 15 bases between. The CDR3 extends over 15 amino acids. The V gene's germline CDR1 is MNHEY and CDR2 SVGAGI. The CDR3 protein is CASSYSNPGAWTQYF. The CDR3 DNA sequence: TGTGCCAGCAGTTACTCGAACCCGGGGGCCTGGACCCAGTACTTC.

The CDR3 spells CSVGTLRSTGYTF. CDR3 nucleotide sequence: TGCAGCGTTGGGACCTTAAGATCTACTGGCTACACCTTC. The chain joins TRBV29-1 to TRBJ1-2; D unresolved. Germline V gives CDR1 SQVTM, CDR2 ANQGSEA. V was pared by 4 bases and J by 7 bases, with 16 bases between. CDR3 size: 13 residues.

The chain employs TRBV18 and TRBJ2-2; TRBD2 aligns across 7 bases. Germline values: CDR1 KGHSH, CDR2 LQKENI. This CDR3 region has 16 residues. V shed 6 bases, J shed 1 base, and the junction held 8 bases outside the gene matches. CDR3 residues: CASSTRLAVNTGELFF. CDR3 in DNA: TGTGCCAGCTCGACACGGCTAGCGGTGAACACCGGGGAGCTGTTTTTT.